This T cell receptor beta chain was captured in a study of technical replicates of blood from several donors. J gave up 5 bases and V 4 bases, and 2 bases lay outside the gene matches. The CDR3 consists of 14 residues. The V gene's germline CDR1 is MNHNY and CDR2 SVGAGI (reference sequence). Data came from immunoSEQ multiplex PCR; TCRdb stores just in-frame clones and leaves some out. The profile shows some 90,000 clones, 90% to 95% of them singletons. The material sequenced was T cells isolated from PBMCs. The receptor was isolated from a human donor in good health. The chain links TRBV6-6 to TRBJ2-4, with 10 positions matching TRBD1. CDR3 sequence reads: CASSLGQGENIQYF. DNA for the CDR3: TGTGCCAGCAGTTTAGGACAGGGGGAAAACATTCAGTACTTC.